This TCR beta chain was identified during a study of neurological immune-mediated disorders. Study results and limitations: There were no CDR3 amino acid sequences shared by expanded clones across subjects, a result suggesting private repertoires in all groups. HTLV-1-associated myelopathy had the most TCR clonal expansion, whereas multiple sclerosis had the least (lower than in healthy controls).

Unsorted libraries were derived from 2 million PBMCs stored at -80 C. The CDR3 has 13 residues if both end residues are counted. The cDNA was synthesized by means of template-switch 5'RACE, which was carried out with 10-nucleotide random UMIs. TCRdb passed the 5' RACE reads through MiXCR, listing each CDR3 protein once. The sample yields approximately 65,000 distinct CDR3 sequences, roughly 4% seen once. Turning to this clonotype: Its specificity is unknown. The limits of the CDR3 on the DNA are not certain, so only TCRdb's listed CDR3 is given.

The J gene is TRBJ2-5, the V gene TRBV12-3 or TRBV12-4. Material for sequencing was PBMCs. This TCR derives from a man aged 50-59 years with multiple sclerosis. CDR3 amino acids: CASSSSSQETQYF.